Included here is one TCR beta chain sequence, with context. Its antigen is not known. Trimming took 1 base from V and 1 from J, leaving 10 bases between them. The CDR3 has 15 residues. Carried by the TCR beta cDNA libraries were unique molecular identifiers. Using its own MiXCR run on the PCR reads, TCRdb lists one record per CDR3 protein. The sample shows a few hundred thousand distinct CDR3 sequences, less than 40% of them seen only once. The entry originates in a study of post-analysis software for immune sequencing data. Study results and limitations: A significant reduction in normalized Chao1 diversity was observed in multiple sclerosis patients versus controls. Controls showed lower frequencies than patients for several TRBV segments, and TRBV5-6, TRBV5-1 and TRBV20-1 were among these.

This chain links TRBV12-3 or TRBV12-4 with TRBJ1-1, with D uncertain. The source material was blood. This sequence originates from a girl aged 5-17 years with multiple sclerosis. The CDR3 protein is CASSLGLLGNTEAFF. CDR3 nucleotide sequence: TGTGCCAGCAGTTTAGGGCTCCTAGGGAACACTGAAGCTTTCTTT.